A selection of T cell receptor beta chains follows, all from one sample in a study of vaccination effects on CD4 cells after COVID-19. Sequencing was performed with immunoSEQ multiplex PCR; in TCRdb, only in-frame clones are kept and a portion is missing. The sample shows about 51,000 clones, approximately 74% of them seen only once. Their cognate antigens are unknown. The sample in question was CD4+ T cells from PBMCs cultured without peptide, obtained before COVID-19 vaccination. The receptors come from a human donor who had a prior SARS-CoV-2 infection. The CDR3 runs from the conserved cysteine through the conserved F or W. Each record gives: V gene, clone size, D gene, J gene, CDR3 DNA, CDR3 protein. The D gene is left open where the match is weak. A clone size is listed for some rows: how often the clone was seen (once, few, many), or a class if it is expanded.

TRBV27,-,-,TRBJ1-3,TGTGCCAGCAGTTTGGGGGGAACTGGAAACACCATATATTTT,CASSLGGTGNTIYF
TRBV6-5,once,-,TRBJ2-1,TGTGCCAGCAGTTACTCGATTTGGAGGCCCTACAATGAGCAGTTCTTC,CASSYSIWRPYNEQFF
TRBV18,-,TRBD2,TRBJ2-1,TGTGCCAGCTCACCAGGGACTAGCGGAGGAGGGTCCAATGAGCAGTTCTTC,CASSPGTSGGGSNEQFF
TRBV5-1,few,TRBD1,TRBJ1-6,TGCGCCAGCAGCTGGGGACAGGCTGAAAATTCACCCCTCCACTTT,CASSWGQAENSPLHF
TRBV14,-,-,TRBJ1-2,TGTGCCAGCAGCCAGAACAGGGTCGGTGGCTACACCTTC,CASSQNRVGGYTF
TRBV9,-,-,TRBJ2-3,TGTGCCAGCAGCGTAGGGGCGGGCCTGGGAGATACGCAGTATTTT,CASSVGAGLGDTQYF
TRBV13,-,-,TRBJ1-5,TGTGCCAGCAGCCCGAAGAGAGGTCAGCCCCAGCATTTT,CASSPKRGQPQHF
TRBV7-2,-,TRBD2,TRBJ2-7,TGTGCCAGCAGCTTACCGGGGGGACCGTACGAGCAGTACTTC,CASSLPGGPYEQYF
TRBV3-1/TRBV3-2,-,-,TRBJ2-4,TGTGCCAGCAGTCTATACAAAAACATTCAGTACTTC,CASSLYKNIQYF
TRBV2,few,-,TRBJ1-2,TGTGCCAGCAGTGAAGAAATGGTTTACTATGGCTACACCTTC,CASSEEMVYYGYTF
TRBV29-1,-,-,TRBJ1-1,TGCAGCGTTGTGCGGGAAATGAACACTGAAGCTTTCTTT,CSVVREMNTEAFF
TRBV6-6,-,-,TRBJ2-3,TGTGCCAGCAGTTACGGACAGTATAGCACAGATACGCAGTATTTT,CASSYGQYSTDTQYF
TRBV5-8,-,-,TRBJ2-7,TGTGCCAGCAGCTTGGCTCTACACGAGCAGTACTTC,CASSLALHEQYF
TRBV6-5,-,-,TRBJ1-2,TGTGCCAGCGGAAGGACATATGGCTACACCTTC,CASGRTYGYTF
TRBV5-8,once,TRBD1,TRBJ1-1,TGTGCCAGCAGCCAAGGACAGGGTTTTTGGCTGAACACTGAAGCTTTCTTT,CASSQGQGFWLNTEAFF
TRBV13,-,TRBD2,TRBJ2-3,TGTGCCAGCAGCCCGAGGGACCTAGCGGGAGGGTCGGGGGATACGCAGTATTTT,CASSPRDLAGGSGDTQYF
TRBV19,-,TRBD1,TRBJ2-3,TGTGCCAGTCGGCGGACAGGGCTTGGAGATACGCAGTATTTT,CASRRTGLGDTQYF
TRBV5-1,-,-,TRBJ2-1,TGCGCCAGCAGCTTCGACGCCATCAATGAGCAGTTCTTC,CASSFDAINEQFF